This T cell receptor beta chain came from a study of T cell responses to AZD1222 COVID-19 vaccine. Germline CDR1 reads MNHEY; CDR2 reads SVGAGI. The CDR3 totals 14 residues. V lost 11 bases to trimming and J lost 5 bases; unmatched junction nucleotides: 11. TCRdb's table, derived via immunoSEQ multiplex PCR, lists solely in-frame clones and lacks some. The repertoire consists of about 140,000 clones, with 89% occurring once and the leading ten covering approximately 4.5%. This clone was found once. The source material was peripheral blood, sampled on day 0 of AZD1222 vaccination. The clonotype comes from an adult in good health. The chain combines TRBV6-5 with TRBJ2-5; 10 bases align to TRBD2. CDR3 residues: CAGKSGGAGETQYF. The CDR3 coding sequence is TGTGCCGGGAAAAGCGGGGGGGCCGGGGAGACCCAGTACTTC.